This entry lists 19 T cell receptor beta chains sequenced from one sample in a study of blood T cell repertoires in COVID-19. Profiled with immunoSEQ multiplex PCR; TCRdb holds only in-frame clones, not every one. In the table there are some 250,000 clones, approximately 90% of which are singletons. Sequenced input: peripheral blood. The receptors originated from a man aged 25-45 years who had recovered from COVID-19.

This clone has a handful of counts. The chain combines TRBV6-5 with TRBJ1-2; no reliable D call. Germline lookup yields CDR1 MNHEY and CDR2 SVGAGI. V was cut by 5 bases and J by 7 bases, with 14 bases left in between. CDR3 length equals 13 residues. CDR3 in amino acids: CASSLGPRGGYTF. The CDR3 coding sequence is TGTGCCAGCAGTCTGGGTCCTAGAGGTGGCTACACCTTC.

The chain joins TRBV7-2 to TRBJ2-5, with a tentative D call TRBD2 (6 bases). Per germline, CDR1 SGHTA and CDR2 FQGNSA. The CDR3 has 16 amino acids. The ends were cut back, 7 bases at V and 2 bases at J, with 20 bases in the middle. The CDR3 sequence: CASTEFQGGGQETQYF. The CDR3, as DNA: TGTGCCAGCACCGAATTCCAGGGTGGGGGGCAAGAGACCCAGTACTTC. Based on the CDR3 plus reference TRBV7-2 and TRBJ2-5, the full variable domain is GAGVSQSPSNKVTEKGKDVELRCDPISGHTALYWYRQSLGQGLEFLIYFQGNSAPDKSGLPSDRFSAERTGGSVSTLTIQRTQQEDSAVYLCASTEFQGGGQETQYFGPGTRLLVL.

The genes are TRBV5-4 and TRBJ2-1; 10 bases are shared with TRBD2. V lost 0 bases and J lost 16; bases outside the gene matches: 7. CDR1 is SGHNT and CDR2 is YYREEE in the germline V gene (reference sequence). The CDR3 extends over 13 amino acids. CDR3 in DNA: TGTGCCAGCAGCTTGGCACTAGCGGGGACGTTATTCTTC. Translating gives CASSLALAGTLFF.

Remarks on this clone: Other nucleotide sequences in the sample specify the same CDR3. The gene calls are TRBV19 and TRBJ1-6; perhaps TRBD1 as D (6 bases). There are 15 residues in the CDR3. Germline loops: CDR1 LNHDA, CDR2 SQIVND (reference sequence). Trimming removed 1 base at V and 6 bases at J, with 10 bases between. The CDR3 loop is CASSIGTRGNSPLHF. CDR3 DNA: TGTGCCAGTAGTATAGGAACCAGGGGTAATTCACCCCTCCACTTT.

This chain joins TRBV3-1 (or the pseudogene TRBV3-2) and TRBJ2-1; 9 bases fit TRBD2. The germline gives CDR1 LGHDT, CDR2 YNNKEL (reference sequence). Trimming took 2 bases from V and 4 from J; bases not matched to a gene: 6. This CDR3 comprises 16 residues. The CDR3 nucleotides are TGTGCCAGCAGCCAACCCATGGCGGGGGGGTACAATGAGCAGTTCTTC. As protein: CASSQPMAGGYNEQFF.

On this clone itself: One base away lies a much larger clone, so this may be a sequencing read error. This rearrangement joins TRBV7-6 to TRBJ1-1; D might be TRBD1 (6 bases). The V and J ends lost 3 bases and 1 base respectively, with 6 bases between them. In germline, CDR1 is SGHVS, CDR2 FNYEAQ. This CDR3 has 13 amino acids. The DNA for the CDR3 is TGTGCCAGCAGCTTGACAGGGAACACTGAAGCTTTCTTT. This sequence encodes CASSLTGNTEAFF.

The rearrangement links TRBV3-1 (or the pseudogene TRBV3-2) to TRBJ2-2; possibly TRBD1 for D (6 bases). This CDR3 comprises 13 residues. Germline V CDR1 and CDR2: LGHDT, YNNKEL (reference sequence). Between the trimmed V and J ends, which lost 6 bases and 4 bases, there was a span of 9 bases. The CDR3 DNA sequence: TGTGCCAGCAGACCCAGGGGCACCGGGGAGCTGTTTTTT. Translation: CASRPRGTGELFF.

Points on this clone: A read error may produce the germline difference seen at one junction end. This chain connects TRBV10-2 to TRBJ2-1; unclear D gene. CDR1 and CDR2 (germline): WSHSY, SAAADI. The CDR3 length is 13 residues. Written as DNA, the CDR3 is TGCGCCAGCAGTGAGTCGGGCCCTTTAGGTACCGTCTTC. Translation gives CASSESGPLGTVF.

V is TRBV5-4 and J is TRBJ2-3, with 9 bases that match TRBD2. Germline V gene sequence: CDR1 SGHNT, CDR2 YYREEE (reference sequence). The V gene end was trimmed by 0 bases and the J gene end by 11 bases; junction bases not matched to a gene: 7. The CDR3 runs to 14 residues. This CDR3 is CASSLDVAGDLQYF. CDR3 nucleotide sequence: TGTGCCAGCAGCTTGGACGTAGCGGGGGACTTGCAGTATTTT.

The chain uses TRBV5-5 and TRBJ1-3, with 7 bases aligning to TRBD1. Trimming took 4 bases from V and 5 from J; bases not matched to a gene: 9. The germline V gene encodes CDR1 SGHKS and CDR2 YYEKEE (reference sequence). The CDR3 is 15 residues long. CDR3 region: CASSTGGDSRNTIYF. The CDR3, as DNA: TGTGCCAGCAGCACGGGAGGGGACAGTCGAAACACCATATATTTT. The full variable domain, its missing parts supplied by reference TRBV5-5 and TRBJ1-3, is DAGVTQSPTHLIKTRGQQVTLRCSPISGHKSVSWYQQVLGQGPQFIFQYYEKEERGRGNFPDRFSARQFPNYSSELNVNALLLGDSALYLCASSTGGDSRNTIYFGEGSWLTVV.

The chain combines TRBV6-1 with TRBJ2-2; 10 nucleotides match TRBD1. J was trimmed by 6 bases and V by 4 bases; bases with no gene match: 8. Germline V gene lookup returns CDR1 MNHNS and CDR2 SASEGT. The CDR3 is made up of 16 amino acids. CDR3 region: CASSVRQGAAAGELFF. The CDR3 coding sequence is TGTGCCAGCAGTGTAAGACAGGGGGCTGCGGCCGGGGAGCTGTTTTTT.

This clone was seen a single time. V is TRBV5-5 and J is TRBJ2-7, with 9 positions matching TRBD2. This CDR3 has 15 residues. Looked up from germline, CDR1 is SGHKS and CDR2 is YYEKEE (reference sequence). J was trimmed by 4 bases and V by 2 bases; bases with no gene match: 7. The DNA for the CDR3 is TGTGCCAGCAGCTTCGAGCGGGGGGCCTTTTACGAGCAGTACTTC. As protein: CASSFERGAFYEQYF.

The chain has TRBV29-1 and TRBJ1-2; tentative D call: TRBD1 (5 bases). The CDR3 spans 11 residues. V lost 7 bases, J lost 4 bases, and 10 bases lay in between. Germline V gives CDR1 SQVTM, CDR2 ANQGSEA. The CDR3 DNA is TGCAGCGGTCAGGGTAGCTATGGCTACACCTTC. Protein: CSGQGSYGYTF.

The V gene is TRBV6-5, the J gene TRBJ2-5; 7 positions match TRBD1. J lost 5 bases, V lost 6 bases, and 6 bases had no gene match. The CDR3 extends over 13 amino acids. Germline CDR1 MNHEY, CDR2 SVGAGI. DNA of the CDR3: TGTGCCAGCAGCCAACTCAGGGGGGAGACCCAGTACTTC. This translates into CASSQLRGETQYF.

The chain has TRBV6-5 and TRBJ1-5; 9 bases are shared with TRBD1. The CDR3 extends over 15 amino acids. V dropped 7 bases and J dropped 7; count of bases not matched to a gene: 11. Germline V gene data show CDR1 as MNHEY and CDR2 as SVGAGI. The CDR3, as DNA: TGTGCCAGCAAGGACAGGGGAAACTACGAGCAGCCCCAGCATTTT. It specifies CASKDRGNYEQPQHF.

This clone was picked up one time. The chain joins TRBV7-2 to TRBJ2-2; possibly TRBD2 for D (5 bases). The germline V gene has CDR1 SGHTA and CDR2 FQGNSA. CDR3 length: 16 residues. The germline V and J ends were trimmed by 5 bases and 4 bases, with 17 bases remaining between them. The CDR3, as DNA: TGTGCCAGCAGCCAAACAGCTAGCACCCTCACCGGGGAGCTGTTTTTT. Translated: CASSQTASTLTGELFF.

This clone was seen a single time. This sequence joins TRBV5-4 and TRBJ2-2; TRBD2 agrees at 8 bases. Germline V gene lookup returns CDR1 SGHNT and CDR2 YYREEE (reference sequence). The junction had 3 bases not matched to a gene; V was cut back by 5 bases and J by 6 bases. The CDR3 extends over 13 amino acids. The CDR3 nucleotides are TGTGCCAGCAGAGACGGGGGGGCCGGGGAGCTGTTTTTT. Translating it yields CASRDGGAGELFF.

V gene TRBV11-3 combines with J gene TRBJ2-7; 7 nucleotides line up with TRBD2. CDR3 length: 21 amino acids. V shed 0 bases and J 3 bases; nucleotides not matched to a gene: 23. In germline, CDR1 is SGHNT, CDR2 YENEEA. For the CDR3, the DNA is TGTGCCAGCAGCTTAGATAGGGCGAAGGGCAGCCAAAAGTCGGGAGGCTACGAGCAGTACTTC. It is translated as CASSLDRAKGSQKSGGYEQYF. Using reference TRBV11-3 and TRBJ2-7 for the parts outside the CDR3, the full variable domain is EAGVVQSPRYKIIEKKQPVAFWCNPISGHNTLYWYLQNLGQGPELLIRYENEEAVDDSQLPKDRFSAERLKGVDSTLKIQPAELGDSAVYLCASSLDRAKGSQKSGGYEQYFGPGTRLTVT.

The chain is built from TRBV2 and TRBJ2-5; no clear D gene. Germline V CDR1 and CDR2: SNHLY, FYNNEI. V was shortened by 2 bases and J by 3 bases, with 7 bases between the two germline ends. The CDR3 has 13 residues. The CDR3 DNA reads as TGTGCCAGCAGTGAAAATGCAGAAGAGACCCAGTACTTC. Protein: CASSENAEETQYF. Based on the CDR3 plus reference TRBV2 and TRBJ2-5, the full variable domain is EPEVTQTPSHQVTQMGQEVILRCVPISNHLYFYWYRQILGQKVEFLVSFYNNEISEKSEIFDDQFSVERPDGSNFTLKIRSTKLEDSAMYFCASSENAEETQYFGPGTRLLVL.